This T cell receptor beta chain came from a study of T cells in Graves' hyperthyroidism and ophthalmopathy. Study conclusions and caveats: In simple terms, a model built on 13 V-J features told ophthalmopathy apart from stable hyperthyroidism.

The CDR3 covers 16 residues. CDR1 SGHVS and CDR2 FQNEAQ come from the germline V gene. Trimming took 5 bases from V and 0 from J, leaving 13 bases between them. This clonotype was detected many times. The antigen remains unidentified. Patients between 18 and 65 years old had hyperthyroidism, newly diagnosed and lasting under 2 months. Investigators excluded patients with uncontrolled infection, other autoimmune disease, pregnancy or lactation. The diagnoses drew upon clinical symptoms, serum thyroxine and TRAb, thyroid ultrasound and orbital computed tomography. RNA transcripts yielded amplified TCR beta CDR3 regions. Carried out on the TCR CDR3, a first-round RT-PCR used the HTBI primer set. TCRdb re-called the multiplex PCR reads with MiXCR, one entry per CDR3 protein. Of under 350,000 distinct CDR3 sequences in the sample, roughly 21% are singletons; the top ten hold 50%.

The sample taken for sequencing was blood. This TCR came from a woman aged 50 to 65 with Graves' hyperthyroidism. J is TRBJ2-2 and V is TRBV7-8; weak D call: TRBD1 (5 bases). The CDR3: CASSPTEAANTGELFF. DNA of the CDR3: TGTGCCAGCAGCCCGACAGAGGCAGCGAACACCGGGGAGCTGTTTTTT.